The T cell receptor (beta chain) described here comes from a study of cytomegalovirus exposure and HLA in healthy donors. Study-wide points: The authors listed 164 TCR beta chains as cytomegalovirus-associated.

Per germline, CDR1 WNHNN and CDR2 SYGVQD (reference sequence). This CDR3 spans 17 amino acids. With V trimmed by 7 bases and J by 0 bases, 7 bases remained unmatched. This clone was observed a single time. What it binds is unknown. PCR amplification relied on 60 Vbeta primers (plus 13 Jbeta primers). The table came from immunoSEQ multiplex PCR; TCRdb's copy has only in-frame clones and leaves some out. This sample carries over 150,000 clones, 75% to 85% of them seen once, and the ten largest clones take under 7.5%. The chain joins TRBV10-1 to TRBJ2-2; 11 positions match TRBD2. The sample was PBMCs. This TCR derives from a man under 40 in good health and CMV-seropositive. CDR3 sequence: CASIETSGDPNTGELFF. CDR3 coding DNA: TGCGCCAGCATAGAGACTAGCGGGGACCCGAACACCGGGGAGCTGTTTTTT.